This T cell receptor (beta chain) was sequenced during a study of T cell responses to AZD1222 COVID-19 vaccine (dated by TCRdb to the early 2020s). Context from the whole study: AZD1222 recipients given second doses at about 4 weeks or at about 12 weeks were pooled, since spike-specific TCR depth and breadth were not found to differ between the two schedules. Enrollment into the trials was organized by age into subgroups of 18-55, 56-69 and 70-plus years, and those subgroups contained roughly 140, 27 and 60 TCR-sequenced participants, respectively. TCR sequencing covered roughly 230 trial participants: 200 to 220 given two doses of AZD1222 and about 26 given two doses of MenACWY control vaccine. Broader findings and caveats from the paper: The whole spike protein was spanned by vaccine-associated CD4 TCRs, and dominant responses were seen in regions 160-218 and 743-854. Most participants were white British and females outnumbered males, and the authors suggested that clonal diversity may have been underestimated. The 56-69-year group was small, and its depth increase did not reach significance, likely because of low power. Conclusions about previously exposed vaccinees are limited, since just 6 or 7 AZD1222 recipients were seropositive for SARS-CoV-2 at baseline. Because no day 14 peak-response samples were available, repertoires were characterized only after the peak T cell response. After two AZD1222 doses, spike-specific TCR breadth and depth were significantly higher than at day 0 and than in MenACWY recipients. Reportedly, close to half of the unique spike-specific TCRs recognized epitopes lying outside the regions that are mutated in the B.1.351 and B.1.1.7 variants.

On this clone: Which antigen it targets is not known. Base-call qualities are not available, and no considerably larger clone is one nucleotide away.

Reading from cysteine to phenylalanine, the CDR3 counts 14 amino acids. CDR3 DNA is the only sequence kept; it has 42 bases, read in frame from the first base. V sheds 5 bases and J sheds 0 bases, leaving 10 bases between their ends. CDR1 is given as WNHNN and CDR2 as SYGVQD, both from the germline V gene (reference sequence). The time point label on this specimen signifies: baseline before first vaccination. The vaccinee samples were drawn from two UK trials, COV001 and COV002, one of which was a single-blind randomized controlled phase 2/3 trial testing AZD1222 (ChAdOx1 nCoV-19) in healthy adults. For TCRbeta chain sequencing, PBMC samples from trial participants were taken at day 0 and at day 28 after the second dose. The CDR3 regions of human TCRbeta chains were analyzed by immunosequencing. The original methods were these. Repertoire TCRs were matched against a reference library of SARS-CoV-2-specific TCRs generated with the MIRA antigen-specificity platform. Breadth meant the fraction of unique TCRs that were SARS-CoV-2-associated, whereas depth meant the fraction of total T cells that were SARS-CoV-2-associated. Using the MIRA data, each spike-specific TCR was mapped to the spike region that the TCR reacts to and placed in a CD4 or CD8 class. Log10-transformed breadth and depth values were compared by one-way ANOVA with Sidak's multiple comparisons tests. Held by TCRdb, this immuneACCESS table contains in-frame sequences only and omits some clones. Under half of the omission traces to an unresolved V gene where checked; the cause of the rest is unknown. The D gene and trimming were derived from the DNA, and the V and J assignments and clone size from that table. In this sample the table shows 100,000 to 150,000 clones, 85% to 90% of which occur a single time. Around 22% of the sample is taken by the ten largest.

This TCR was sampled from an adult in good health. The starting material was peripheral blood, obtained on day 0 of AZD1222 vaccination. The V and J genes are TRBV10-1 and TRBJ1-1, with the D segment identity uncertain. CDR3 region: CASSFGTMNTEAFF. The DNA sequence reads TGCGCCAGCAGTTTCGGCACGATGAACACTGAAGCTTTCTTT.